This note documents a single T cell receptor (beta chain) sequence. Its antigen remains unidentified. This entry comes from a study of cytomegalovirus exposure and HLA in healthy donors. Study-level findings and limits: Prior analysis indicated that the majority of TCR beta V segments exhibited productivity approximately 87% or approximately 30% of the time. Rarity held for most TCR sequences, but there were some public TCRs that occurred in many donors. An assumption of roughly uniform sequencing depth across donors underlay the presence/absence analyses.

Amplification used 60 Vbeta primers and 13 Jbeta primers. Generated by immunoSEQ multiplex PCR, the TCRdb table keeps only in-frame clones and is missing some. The repertoire consists of about 25,000 clones, with nearly 80% occurring once and the leading ten covering about 4.2%. In germline, CDR1 is SGHTA, CDR2 FQGNSA. V lost 2 bases, J lost 4 bases, and 15 bases lay in between. The CDR3 is 15 residues long. This TCR was recovered from a male donor in good health and CMV-seronegative. Sequenced: PBMCs. The chain is built from TRBV7-2 and TRBJ2-7; weak D call: TRBD2 (5 bases). The CDR3 loop is CASSLRRAGSYEQYF. In DNA form, the CDR3 reads TGTGCCAGCAGCTTACGGCGGGCCGGTTCTTACGAGCAGTACTTC.